This T cell receptor (beta chain) originates from a study of T-cell reconstitution after alpha-beta-depleted transplantation in children. This clonotype was seen a few times. Molecular barcoding with unique molecular identifiers was used for the TCRbeta library. In TCRdb, the PCR reads were re-called with MiXCR into one record per CDR3 protein. The sample contains 250,000 to 300,000 distinct CDR3 sequences, more than 8% of which appear only once. The sample was PBMCs from the stem cell graft donor, taken from the stem cell graft. The sequence derives from a human donor who donated a stem cell graft to a child with SCID.

The CDR3 coding sequence is TGCGCCAGCAGCTTGTTAGGACAGGATCTTCAAGAGACCCAGTACTTC. Its translation is CASSLLGQDLQETQYF. The genes are TRBV5-1 and TRBJ2-5; 7 bases fit TRBD1. The CDR3 has 16 amino acids. Germline lookup yields CDR1 SGHRS and CDR2 YFSETQ. The junction had 8 bases not matched to a gene; V was cut back by 1 base and J by 2 bases.